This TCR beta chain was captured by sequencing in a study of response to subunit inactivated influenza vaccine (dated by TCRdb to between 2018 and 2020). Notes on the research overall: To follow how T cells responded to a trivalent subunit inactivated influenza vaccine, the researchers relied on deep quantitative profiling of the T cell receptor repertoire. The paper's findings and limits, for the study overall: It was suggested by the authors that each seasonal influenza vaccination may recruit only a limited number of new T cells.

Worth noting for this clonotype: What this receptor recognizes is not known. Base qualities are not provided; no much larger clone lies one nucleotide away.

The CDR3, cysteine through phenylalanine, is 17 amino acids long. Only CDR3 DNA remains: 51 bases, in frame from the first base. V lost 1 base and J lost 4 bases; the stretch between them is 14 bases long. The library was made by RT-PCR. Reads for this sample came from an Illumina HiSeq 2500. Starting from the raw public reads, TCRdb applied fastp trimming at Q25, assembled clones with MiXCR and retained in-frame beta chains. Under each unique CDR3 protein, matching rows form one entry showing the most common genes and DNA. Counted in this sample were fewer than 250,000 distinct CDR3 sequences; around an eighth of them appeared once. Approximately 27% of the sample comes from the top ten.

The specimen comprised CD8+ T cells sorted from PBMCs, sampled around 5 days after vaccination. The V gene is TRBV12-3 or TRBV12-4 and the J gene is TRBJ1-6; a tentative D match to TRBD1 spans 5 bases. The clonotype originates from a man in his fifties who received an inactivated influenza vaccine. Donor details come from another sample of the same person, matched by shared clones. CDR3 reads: CASSLGRLDRYNSPLHF. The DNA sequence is TGTGCCAGCAGTTTAGGACGTCTTGACAGATATAATTCACCCCTCCACTTT.